This is a list of T cell receptor beta chains from one sample in a study of beta chain features in type 1 diabetes. Repertoires were generated with immunoSEQ multiplex PCR, while TCRdb's copy carries only in-frame clones and drops some. The sample shows roughly 240,000 clones, approximately 25% of them seen only once. The sequenced material came from naive CD4+ T cells from blood. The receptors stem from a young woman with type 1 diabetes. Each CDR3 is given with its conserved first and last residue. Each record gives: clone size, D gene, V gene, J gene, CDR3 protein, CDR3 DNA. The D gene is left open where the match is weak. A row's size may be missing; if present it is once, few, many or a size class.

>few|TRBD2|TRBV27|TRBJ2-1
CASSPSGWTYNEQFF
TGTGCCAGCAGTCCTAGCGGGTGGACCTACAATGAGCAGTTCTTC
>NA|NA|TRBV19|TRBJ2-7
CASSDSGDYEQYF
TGTGCCAGTAGTGACTCGGGAGATTACGAGCAGTACTTC
>NA|TRBD1|TRBV28|TRBJ1-5
CASRIGQVNQPQHF
TGTGCCAGCAGGATAGGACAGGTGAATCAGCCCCAGCATTTT
>NA|NA|TRBV30|TRBJ1-5
CAWRRVADSLNQPQHF
TGTGCCTGGAGACGGGTGGCCGATTCGTTAAATCAGCCCCAGCATTTT
>few|NA|TRBV30|TRBJ2-1
CAWSVGGAIYNEQFF
TGTGCCTGGAGTGTAGGGGGAGCGATCTACAATGAGCAGTTCTTC
>NA|TRBD1|TRBV11-2|TRBJ1-1
CASSRDRNTEAFF
TGTGCCAGCAGCCGGGACAGGAACACTGAAGCTTTCTTT
>few|TRBD1|TRBV7-2|TRBJ2-1
CASSSSGTGIREQFF
TGTGCCAGCAGCTCATCCGGGACAGGGATTCGGGAGCAGTTCTTC
>NA|TRBD2|TRBV30|TRBJ2-1
CAWRAGVYNEQFF
TGTGCCTGGAGGGCGGGAGTCTACAATGAGCAGTTCTTC
>NA|TRBD1|TRBV10-3|TRBJ1-2
CAISVGTGSVNYGYTF
TGTGCCATCAGTGTGGGGACAGGGTCAGTTAACTATGGCTACACCTTC
>once|NA|TRBV30|TRBJ1-5
CAWSAGLSPRQPQHF
TGTGCCTGGAGTGCGGGACTCTCCCCGAGGCAGCCCCAGCATTTT
>NA|NA|TRBV6-1|TRBJ2-5
CASSQQGGETQYF
TGTGCCAGCAGCCAGCAGGGGGGAGAGACCCAGTACTTC
>NA|NA|TRBV2|TRBJ2-1
CASRREEGNEQFF
TGTGCCAGCAGAAGGGAGGAAGGTAATGAGCAGTTCTTC
>NA|NA|TRBV5-4|TRBJ2-7
CASSLRSTYEQYF
TGTGCCAGCAGCTTGCGCAGTACCTACGAGCAGTACTTC
>few|TRBD1|TRBV13|TRBJ1-5
CASSRGQGGPQHF
TGTGCCAGCAGCCGGGGACAGGGTGGGCCCCAGCATTTT
>NA|TRBD2|TRBV6-5|TRBJ2-7
CASSRLAGSYEQYF
TGTGCCAGCAGTCGACTAGCGGGGTCCTACGAGCAGTACTTC
>few|NA|TRBV7-9|TRBJ2-3
CASSLTRDGADTQYF
TGTGCCAGCAGCTTAACTCGCGATGGTGCAGATACGCAGTATTTT
>few|NA|TRBV15|TRBJ1-2
CATRAPNYGYTF
TGTGCCACCAGGGCACCTAACTATGGCTACACCTTC
>NA|TRBD2|TRBV28|TRBJ2-7
CASGPQSGSKDEQYF
TGTGCCAGCGGACCACAGAGCGGGAGCAAAGACGAGCAGTACTTC
>NA|NA|TRBV28|TRBJ1-2
CASSLSDRYGYTF
TGTGCCAGCAGTTTATCCGACAGATATGGCTACACCTTC
>NA|NA|TRBV4-2|TRBJ2-3
CASSQVWRVEDTQYF
TGTGCCAGCAGCCAAGTGTGGCGGGTGGAAGATACGCAGTATTTT
>few|NA|TRBV9|TRBJ1-3
CASSVGGQGAGNTIYF
TGTGCCAGCAGCGTAGGGGGCCAGGGCGCTGGAAACACCATATATTTT
>once|NA|TRBV4-1|TRBJ1-2
CASSQPTGPLAGGYTF
TGCGCCAGCAGCCAACCCACCGGACCTCTAGCTGGGGGCTACACCTTC
>few|NA|TRBV2|TRBJ1-5
CASRERDGLSDSNQPQHF
TGTGCCAGCAGGGAGCGGGACGGACTCTCAGATAGCAATCAGCCCCAGCATTTT
>few|TRBD2|TRBV7-3|TRBJ2-1
CASSSRDGTSGSYNEQFF
TGTGCCAGCAGCTCGCGTGACGGGACTAGCGGGAGCTACAATGAGCAGTTCTTC
>NA|TRBD2|TRBV9|TRBJ2-1
CASSVALAVYNEQFF
TGTGCCAGCAGCGTAGCTCTAGCGGTGTACAATGAGCAGTTCTTC
>few|TRBD1|TRBV19|TRBJ2-7
CASSTTGDPYEQYF
TGTGCCAGTAGTACGACAGGGGATCCCTACGAGCAGTACTTC
>few|TRBD2|TRBV30|TRBJ2-3
CAWRALAGSTDTQYF
TGTGCCTGGAGGGCCCTAGCGGGAAGCACAGATACGCAGTATTTT
>few|NA|TRBV2|TRBJ1-2
CARRHLDYGYTF
TGTGCCAGACGACATCTGGACTATGGCTACACCTTC
>few|TRBD1|TRBV2|TRBJ1-2
CASRQGTDYGYTF
TGTGCCAGCAGACAAGGGACAGACTATGGCTACACCTTC
>few|TRBD1|TRBV19|TRBJ1-5
CASSIKGQANQPQHF
TGTGCCAGTAGTATAAAAGGACAGGCTAATCAGCCCCAGCATTTT
>once|NA|TRBV2|TRBJ2-7
CASSGQIYEQYF
TGTGCCAGCTCGGGACAAATATACGAGCAGTACTTC
>few|NA|TRBV29-1|TRBJ2-7
CSVSRDNYEQYF
TGCAGCGTAAGCCGGGATAACTACGAGCAGTACTTC
>NA|NA|TRBV7-6|TRBJ1-1
CASSSHLTGTEAFF
TGTGCCAGCAGCTCCCACCTGACTGGGACTGAAGCTTTCTTT
>NA|NA|TRBV2|TRBJ2-1
CASRSWNEQFF
TGTGCCAGCCGTAGCTGGAATGAGCAGTTCTTC
>few|TRBD2|TRBV6-6|TRBJ2-1
CASSLGLAVQNEQFF
TGTGCCAGCAGTTTGGGACTAGCAGTACAAAATGAGCAGTTCTTC
>few|TRBD1|TRBV30|TRBJ1-1
CAWSQTGVEAFF
TGTGCCTGGAGTCAGACAGGGGTTGAAGCTTTCTTT
>once|NA|TRBV5-4|TRBJ1-5
CASSLGGGSNQPQHF
TGTGCCAGCAGCTTGGGGGGCGGTAGCAATCAGCCCCAGCATTTT
>NA|TRBD2|TRBV5-4|TRBJ2-5
CASSPGNSGGETQYF
TGTGCCAGCAGCCCCGGCAATAGCGGGGGGGAGACCCAGTACTTC
>NA|NA|TRBV15|TRBJ2-6
CATSRGPEPGANVLTF
TGTGCCACCAGCAGAGGACCGGAGCCTGGGGCCAACGTCCTGACTTTC
>NA|TRBD2|TRBV2|TRBJ2-1
CASSLRRTSGSSYNEQFF
TGTGCCAGCAGTCTAAGGAGGACTAGCGGGAGCTCCTACAATGAGCAGTTCTTC
>NA|NA|TRBV5-1|TRBJ2-2
CASSLVAGSSGELFF
TGCGCCAGCAGCTTGGTTGCGGGTAGCTCCGGGGAGCTGTTTTTT
>once|TRBD2|TRBV11-3|TRBJ2-2
CASSLEAGAGELFF
TGTGCCAGCAGCTTGGAAGCGGGAGCCGGGGAGCTGTTTTTT
>few|TRBD1|TRBV29-1|TRBJ1-2
CSVEDLRGQGKFDYGYTF
TGCAGCGTTGAAGATCTGAGGGGACAGGGAAAATTTGACTATGGCTACACCTTC
>NA|NA|TRBV15|TRBJ2-1
CATSRDLANNEQFF
TGTGCCACCAGCAGAGATTTGGCCAACAATGAGCAGTTCTTC
>few|NA|TRBV18|TRBJ2-7
CASSPLSSYEQYF
TGTGCCAGCTCACCACTTAGCTCCTACGAGCAGTACTTC
>few|TRBD2|TRBV4-1|TRBJ2-1
CASSQVLAGIVGYNEQFF
TGCGCCAGCAGCCAAGTCTTAGCGGGGATCGTGGGATACAATGAGCAGTTCTTC
>NA|NA|TRBV30|TRBJ2-5
CAWSPGMETQYF
TGTGCCTGGAGCCCGGGGATGGAGACCCAGTACTTC
>NA|TRBD2|TRBV19|TRBJ2-1
CASRLAGEGNEQFF
TGTGCCAGTAGACTAGCGGGAGAAGGGAATGAGCAGTTCTTC
>few|TRBD1|TRBV30|TRBJ1-2
CAWSAQGDYGYTF
TGTGCCTGGAGCGCACAGGGGGACTATGGCTACACCTTC
>NA|NA|TRBV5-4|TRBJ2-2
CASSLNQAGGELFF
TGTGCCAGCAGCTTGAATCAGGCGGGCGGGGAGCTGTTTTTT
>few|TRBD1|TRBV5-4|TRBJ1-4
CASSQKDRDEKLFF
TGTGCCAGCAGTCAAAAGGACAGGGACGAAAAACTGTTTTTT
>few|NA|TRBV30|TRBJ1-1
CAWSPTTWNTEAFF
TGTGCCTGGAGTCCGACGACTTGGAACACTGAAGCTTTCTTT
>few|NA|TRBV9|TRBJ1-2
CASSVAAGTNYGYTF
TGTGCCAGCAGCGTAGCAGCAGGCACTAACTATGGCTACACCTTC
>few|NA|TRBV7-3|TRBJ2-1
CASSPPGGEQFF
TGTGCCAGCAGCCCCCCTGGGGGGGAGCAGTTCTTC
>few|NA|TRBV6-6|TRBJ2-7
CATSVSYEQYF
TGTGCCACCTCGGTATCCTACGAGCAGTACTTC
>NA|TRBD2|TRBV6-4|TRBJ2-3
CASSRSGVDTQYF
TGTGCCAGCAGTCGGAGCGGGGTAGATACGCAGTATTTT
>NA|TRBD2|TRBV11-2|TRBJ2-3
CASSPTSDRTDTQYF
TGTGCCAGCAGCCCGACTAGCGACCGCACAGATACGCAGTATTTT
>NA|NA|TRBV29-1|TRBJ2-5
CSVAEETQYF
TGCAGCGTTGCGGAAGAGACCCAGTACTTC